A single sample gave rise to the 28 T cell receptor beta chains below, sequenced in a study of sequential checkpoint blockade in melanoma. Noted treatment: randomized to nivolumab then ipilimumab (arm A) or the reverse (arm B). Clones were sequenced by immunoSEQ multiplex PCR, and TCRdb holds only the in-frame ones, with some missing. Of about 12,000 clones listed, over 60% are singletons. The material sequenced was CD8+ T cells sorted from blood (inferred from file names), taken from a patient given nivolumab and ipilimumab in sequence. These receptors all come from a human donor with melanoma.

This clone was seen more than once but under ten times. The rearrangement uses TRBV5-8 and TRBJ1-2; D gene unclear. CDR1 is SGHTS and CDR2 is YDEGEE in the germline V gene. Trimming stripped 4 bases from V and 2 bases from J, with 9 bases between. This CDR3 has 13 residues. The CDR3 spells CASSGPGNYGYTF. Here the CDR3 DNA reads TGTGCCAGCAGCGGTCCGGGGAACTATGGCTACACCTTC.

Written as DNA, the CDR3 is TGTGTAACGGGGCAGGGGGCAAGTCAGCCCCAGCATTTT. This sequence encodes CVTGQGASQPQHF. This chain connects TRBV28 to TRBJ1-5; TRBD1 agrees at 8 bases. CDR1 MDHEN and CDR2 SYDVKM come from the germline V gene. The CDR3 runs 13 residues. Variable domain in full (rest from reference TRBV28 and TRBJ1-5): DVKVTQSSRYLVKRTGEKVFLECVQDMDHENMFWYRQDPGLGLRLIYFSYDVKMKEKGDIPEGYSVSREKKERFSLILESASTNQTSMYLCVTGQGASQPQHFGDGTRLSIL.

This CDR3 reads CASSLVAGGTYEQYF. The CDR3 DNA sequence: TGTGCCAGCAGCTTAGTCGCAGGTGGCACCTACGAGCAGTACTTC. The V and J genes are TRBV7-9 and TRBJ2-7; no reliable D call. V lost 1 base to trimming and J lost 2 bases, with 12 bases between them. CDR3 length equals 15 residues. Germline V lookup: CDR1 SEHNR, CDR2 FQNEAQ (reference sequence).

The chain carries TRBV7-3 and TRBJ2-1, with D maybe TRBD2 (6 bases). Germline V lookup: CDR1 SGHTA, CDR2 FQGTGA. The V end lost 3 bases, the J end lost 8 bases, and 11 bases lay between the germline ends. The CDR3 sequence is 13 residues long. The CDR3, as DNA: TGTGCCAGCAGCTTCGGAGGGTTCCATGAGCAGTTCTTC. Protein: CASSFGGFHEQFF.

Worth noting for this clone: This sequence is one base from a far larger clone and is likely a read error. The CDR3 region is CASGFGLWSPGQSRPDTQYF. The CDR3 DNA reads TGTGCCAGCGGCTTTGGGCTTTGGAGTCCGGGACAGTCACGTCCAGATACGCAGTATTTT. The V call is TRBV12-1, the J call TRBJ2-3; TRBD1, as called in the table, went unchecked against the DNA. TRBV12-1 is an annotated pseudogene. This CDR3 has 20 residues.

The chain employs TRBV10-3 and TRBJ1-5, with 7 bases lining up with TRBD1. The ends lost 2 bases at V and 6 bases at J; junction bases unmatched: 10. This CDR3 comprises 16 residues. The germline V gene has CDR1 ENHRY and CDR2 SYGVKD. This chain's CDR3 is CAISEVGDRVSQPQHF. The CDR3 DNA follows: TGTGCCATCAGTGAGGTAGGGGACAGAGTAAGTCAGCCCCAGCATTTT.

The J gene is TRBJ2-1, the V gene TRBV19; 7 bases line up with TRBD2. Losses at the gene ends were 1 base for V and 1 base for J; bases not matched to a gene: 1. The CDR3 sequence is 15 residues long. Per germline, CDR1 LNHDA and CDR2 SQIVND (reference sequence). This CDR3 reads CASSIGGGSYNEQFF. The CDR3 bases are TGTGCCAGTAGTATAGGCGGGGGATCCTACAATGAGCAGTTCTTC.

This chain connects TRBV10-3 to TRBJ2-7, with 15 nucleotides matching TRBD2. The germline V gene encodes CDR1 ENHRY and CDR2 SYGVKD. With V trimmed by 10 bases and J by 1 base, 5 bases remained unmatched. The CDR3 is made up of 15 amino acids. The DNA of the CDR3 is TGTGCCAGCAGGACTAGCGGGGGGGAGTCCTACGAGCAGTACTTC. The encoded protein is CASRTSGGESYEQYF.

This rearrangement joins TRBV7-6 to TRBJ1-1; 12 bases match TRBD1. This CDR3 contains 17 residues. J was trimmed by 5 bases and V by 5 bases; bases with no gene match: 12. Germline CDR1 and CDR2: SGHVS and FNYEAQ. CDR3 nucleotide sequence: TGTGCCAGCAGCCCCGGGACAGGGGGCAGAAGGGGAACTGAAGCTTTCTTT. Encoded protein: CASSPGTGGRRGTEAFF.

The chain carries TRBV11-2 and TRBJ2-7; 14 nucleotides line up with TRBD2. The germline gives CDR1 SGHAT, CDR2 FQNNGV. After removal of 7 bases from V and 2 bases from J, the junction contained 1 base not matched to a gene. The CDR3 spans 14 residues. As DNA, the CDR3 is TGTGCCAGCATGGGACTAGCGGGAGCCTACGAGCAGTACTTC. This sequence encodes CASMGLAGAYEQYF.

The rearrangement uses TRBV7-6 and TRBJ2-7; 7 nucleotides agree with TRBD2. J was trimmed by 1 base and V by 5 bases; bases with no gene match: 5. The germline V gene has CDR1 SGHVS and CDR2 FNYEAQ. This CDR3 has 14 amino acids. CDR3 DNA: TGTGCCAGCAGCATCGGGACTACGTCCTACGAGCAGTACTTC. Protein sequence: CASSIGTTSYEQYF.

This chain uses TRBV27 with TRBJ2-3; D may be TRBD2 (6 bases). The CDR3 has 13 amino acids. The germline V gene has CDR1 MNHEY and CDR2 SMNVEV (reference sequence). V lost 3 bases and J lost 4, with 8 bases in between. CDR3 nucleotide sequence: TGTGCCAGCAGTTTGACGGGGGCAGATACGCAGTATTTT. It yields the protein CASSLTGADTQYF.

The V call is TRBV19, the J call TRBJ2-7; perhaps TRBD1 as D (6 bases). The CDR3 covers 13 residues. Germline lookup yields CDR1 LNHDA and CDR2 SQIVND (reference sequence). With 3 bases removed from V and 6 bases from J, the gap between germline ends came to 12 bases. This chain's CDR3 is CASSISGAPEQYF. The CDR3 coding sequence is TGTGCCAGTAGTATCTCAGGGGCCCCCGAGCAGTACTTC.

The J gene is TRBJ2-1, the V gene TRBV5-1, with TRBD1 matching 7 bases. Trimming removed 2 bases from V and 7 bases from J; junction bases left unmatched: 9. The V gene's germline CDR1 is SGHRS and CDR2 YFSETQ. The length of the CDR3 is 15 residues. The CDR3 loop reads CASSFPRTGGNEQFF. CDR3 nucleotide sequence: TGCGCCAGCAGCTTCCCCCGGACAGGAGGAAATGAGCAGTTCTTC. Full variable domain (outside the CDR3, taken from reference TRBV5-1 and TRBJ2-1): KAGVTQTPRYLIKTRGQQVTLSCSPISGHRSVSWYQQTPGQGLQFLFEYFSETQRNKGNFPGRFSGRQFSNSRSEMNVSTLELGDSALYLCASSFPRTGGNEQFFGPGTRLTVL.

The chain joins TRBV9 to TRBJ1-2; 8 nucleotides line up with TRBD1. CDR1 and CDR2 from the germline V gene are SGDLS and YYNGEE. J lost 4 bases, V lost 3 bases, and 8 bases had no gene match. The CDR3 consists of 15 residues. CDR3 loop: CASSGPGQGSYGYTF. The CDR3 bases are TGTGCCAGCAGCGGGCCCGGACAGGGCAGCTATGGCTACACCTTC.

This rearrangement joins TRBV5-1 to TRBJ2-5; 7 bases line up with TRBD1. Trimming removed 4 bases from V and 2 bases from J; junction bases left unmatched: 5. Per germline, CDR1 SGHRS and CDR2 YFSETQ. The CDR3 extends over 14 amino acids. CDR3 in amino acids: CASSRGQSQETQYF. CDR3 sequence (DNA): TGCGCCAGCAGCCGGGGACAGTCTCAAGAGACCCAGTACTTC.

V and J are TRBV5-1 and TRBJ2-1, with 12 bases that match TRBD2. The CDR3 length is 15 residues. CDR1 and CDR2 (germline): SGHRS, YFSETQ. Losses at the gene ends were 4 bases for V and 6 bases for J; bases not matched to a gene: 5. In DNA form, the CDR3 reads TGCGCCAGCAGCATGACTAGCGGGGGAGGCAATGAGCAGTTCTTC. Translating it yields CASSMTSGGGNEQFF.

The chain combines TRBV4-3 with TRBJ1-5; D gene unclear. Germline V gives CDR1 LGHNA, CDR2 YSLEER. The CDR3 spans 16 residues. The V end lost 0 bases, the J end lost 2 bases, and 11 bases lay between the germline ends. The CDR3 DNA reads TGCGCCAGCAGCCAAGATCGCGGATTGGGCAATCAGCCCCAGCATTTT. Encoded protein: CASSQDRGLGNQPQHF.

The V gene is TRBV15, the J gene TRBJ1-1, with a possible D match to TRBD1 (6 bases). The V gene's germline CDR1 is LNHNV and CDR2 YYDKDF (reference sequence). The germline V and J ends were trimmed by 8 bases and 0 bases, with 13 bases remaining between them. The CDR3 runs 14 residues. The CDR3: CATDSGTLNTEAFF. The DNA of the CDR3 is TGTGCCACCGATTCCGGGACATTGAACACTGAAGCTTTCTTT. Full variable domain (missing parts from reference TRBV15 and TRBJ1-1): DAMVIQNPRYQVTQFGKPVTLSCSQTLNHNVMYWYQQKSSQAPKLLFHYYDKDFNNEADTPDNFQSRRPNTSFCFLDIRSPGLGDTAMYLCATDSGTLNTEAFFGQGTRLTVV.

This clone was seen more than once but under ten times. The CDR3 DNA is TGTGCCAGTAGCCCGACTAGCAACGAGCAGTACTTC. Amino acid sequence: CASSPTSNEQYF. The V call is TRBV19, the J call TRBJ2-7, with 7 bases fitting TRBD2. The J segment lost 5 bases and the V segment lost 6 bases, leaving 4 bases of the junction unmatched. Germline assignment: CDR1 LNHDA and CDR2 SQIVND (reference sequence). The CDR3 is 12 residues long.

The chain employs TRBV9 and TRBJ2-1; 9 nucleotides match TRBD1. Trimming cost V 6 bases and J 6 bases; bases outside gene matches: 7. Germline V gene data show CDR1 as SGDLS and CDR2 as YYNGEE. The CDR3 runs 14 residues. The CDR3 loop reads CASTVGDRVNEQFF. CDR3 bases: TGTGCCAGCACGGTCGGGGACAGGGTCAATGAGCAGTTCTTC.

This chain links TRBV19 with TRBJ2-3, with 9 bases identical to TRBD2. Germline V gene data show CDR1 as LNHDA and CDR2 as SQIVND (reference sequence). Trimming at V came to 7 bases and at J to 2 bases, leaving 7 bases not matched to a gene. The CDR3 spans 15 residues. DNA for the CDR3: TGTGCCAGTAATCCAAGCGGGGGGTACACAGATACGCAGTATTTT. It specifies CASNPSGGYTDTQYF.

The CDR3 protein is CASSLSRGLETQYF. CDR3 DNA sequence: TGTGCCAGCAGCTTATCGAGGGGGCTAGAGACCCAGTACTTC. This rearrangement joins TRBV7-9 to TRBJ2-5, with 7 bases matching TRBD1. Germline trimming cut 2 bases from V and 4 bases from J; bases unmatched to any gene: 4. The germline V gene encodes CDR1 SEHNR and CDR2 FQNEAQ (reference sequence). The CDR3 runs 14 residues.

The table lists this clone with a count of one. The rearrangement joins TRBV4-3 to TRBJ2-5, with TRBD1 matching over 11 bases. CDR1 is LGHNA and CDR2 is YSLEER in the germline V gene. This CDR3 comprises 14 residues. After removal of 4 bases from V and 4 bases from J, the junction contained 2 bases not matched to a gene. DNA of the CDR3: TGCGCCAGCAGCCTCGGGACAGGGGGAGAGACCCAGTACTTC. Protein: CASSLGTGGETQYF.

The chain joins TRBV11-2 to TRBJ2-1, with 8 positions matching TRBD2. The ends lost 5 bases at V and 6 bases at J; junction bases unmatched: 12. Germline lookup yields CDR1 SGHAT and CDR2 FQNNGV. The CDR3 totals 16 residues. The CDR3 DNA reads TGTGCCAGCAGCCCAACGAGTCCGGGACTAGTCAATGAGCAGTTCTTC. This codes for CASSPTSPGLVNEQFF.

This clone turned up a few times. The CDR3 here is CASSQGTGGADTQYF. The CDR3 nucleotides are TGTGCCAGCAGCCAAGGGACAGGGGGCGCAGATACGCAGTATTTT. The chain uses TRBV4-2 and TRBJ2-3, with 11 bases matching TRBD1. Germline CDR1 is LGHNA and CDR2 is YNFKEQ. V shed 1 base, J shed 4 bases, and the junction held 1 base outside the gene matches. The CDR3 is 15 residues long.

The chain couples TRBV7-9 to TRBJ2-1; tentatively, D is TRBD1 (6 bases). V lost 1 base, J lost 10 bases, and 11 bases lay in between. This CDR3 is 13 amino acids long. The V gene's germline CDR1 is SEHNR and CDR2 FQNEAQ (reference sequence). The CDR3 sequence is CASSLVGTLEQFF. The CDR3 nucleotides are TGTGCCAGCAGCTTAGTAGGGACACTAGAGCAGTTCTTC.

The chain carries TRBV28 and TRBJ1-2, with TRBD1 matching 7 bases. In germline, CDR1 is MDHEN, CDR2 SYDVKM. Germline trimming cut 4 bases from V and 0 bases from J; bases unmatched to any gene: 5. This CDR3 is 15 amino acids long. CDR3 sequence reads: CASSSADRTNYGYTF. CDR3 DNA sequence: TGTGCCAGCAGTTCCGCGGACAGGACTAACTATGGCTACACCTTC.